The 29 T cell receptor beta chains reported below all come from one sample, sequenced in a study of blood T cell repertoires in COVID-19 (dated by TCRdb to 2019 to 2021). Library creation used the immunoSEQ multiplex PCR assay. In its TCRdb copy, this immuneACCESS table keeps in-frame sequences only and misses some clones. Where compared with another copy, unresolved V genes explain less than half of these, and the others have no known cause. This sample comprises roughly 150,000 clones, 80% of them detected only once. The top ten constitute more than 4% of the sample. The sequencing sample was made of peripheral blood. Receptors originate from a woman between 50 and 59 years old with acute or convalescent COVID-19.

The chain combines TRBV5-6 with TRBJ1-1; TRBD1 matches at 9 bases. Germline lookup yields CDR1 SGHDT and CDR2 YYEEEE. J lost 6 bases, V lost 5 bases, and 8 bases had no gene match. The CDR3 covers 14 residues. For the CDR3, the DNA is TGTGCCAGCAGGCCACAGGGGGCGATCGCTGAAGCTTTCTTT. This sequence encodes CASRPQGAIAEAFF.

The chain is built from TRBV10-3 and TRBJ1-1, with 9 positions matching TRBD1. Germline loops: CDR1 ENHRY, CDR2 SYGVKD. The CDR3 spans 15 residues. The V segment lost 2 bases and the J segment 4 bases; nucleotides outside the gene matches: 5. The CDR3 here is CAISEAGQGGTEAFF. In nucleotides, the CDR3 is TGTGCCATCAGTGAGGCGGGACAGGGTGGCACTGAAGCTTTCTTT.

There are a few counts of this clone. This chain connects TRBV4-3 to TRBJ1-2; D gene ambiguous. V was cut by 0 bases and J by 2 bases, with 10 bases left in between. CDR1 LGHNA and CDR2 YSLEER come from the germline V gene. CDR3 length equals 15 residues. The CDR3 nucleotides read TGCGCCAGCAGCCAAGAAATCGTGAGCAACTATGGCTACACCTTC. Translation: CASSQEIVSNYGYTF.

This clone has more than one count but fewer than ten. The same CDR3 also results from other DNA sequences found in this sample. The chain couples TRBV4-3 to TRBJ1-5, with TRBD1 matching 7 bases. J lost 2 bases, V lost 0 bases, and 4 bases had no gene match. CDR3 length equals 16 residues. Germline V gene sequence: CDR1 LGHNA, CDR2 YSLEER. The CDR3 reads CASSQDLGQGNQPQHF. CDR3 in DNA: TGCGCCAGCAGCCAAGATCTAGGACAGGGCAATCAGCCCCAGCATTTT.

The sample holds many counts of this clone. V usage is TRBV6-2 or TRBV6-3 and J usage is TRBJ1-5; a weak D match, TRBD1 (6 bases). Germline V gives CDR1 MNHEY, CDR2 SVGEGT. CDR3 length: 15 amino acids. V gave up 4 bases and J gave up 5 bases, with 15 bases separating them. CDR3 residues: CASSLAEKGDQPQHF. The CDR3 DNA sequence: TGTGCCAGCAGTTTAGCAGAAAAGGGGGATCAGCCCCAGCATTTT.

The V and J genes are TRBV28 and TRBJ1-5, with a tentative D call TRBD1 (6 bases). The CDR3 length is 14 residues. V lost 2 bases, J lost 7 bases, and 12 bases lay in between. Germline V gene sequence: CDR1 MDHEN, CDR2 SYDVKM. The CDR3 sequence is CASSLKGVKQPQHF. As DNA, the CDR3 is TGTGCCAGCAGTTTAAAGGGGGTGAAACAGCCCCAGCATTTT. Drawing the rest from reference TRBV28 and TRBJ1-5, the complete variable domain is DVKVTQSSRYLVKRTGEKVFLECVQDMDHENMFWYRQDPGLGLRLIYFSYDVKMKEKGDIPEGYSVSREKKERFSLILESASTNQTSMYLCASSLKGVKQPQHFGDGTRLSIL.

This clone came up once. The CDR3 here is CASLGQGSNQPQHF. CDR3 in DNA: TGTGCCAGTTTGGGACAGGGGAGCAATCAGCCCCAGCATTTT. The chain uses TRBV19 and TRBJ1-5; 10 bases align to TRBD1. Looked up from germline, CDR1 is LNHDA and CDR2 is SQIVND (reference sequence). The CDR3 covers 14 residues. The J segment lost 1 base and the V segment lost 8 bases, leaving 2 bases of the junction unmatched.

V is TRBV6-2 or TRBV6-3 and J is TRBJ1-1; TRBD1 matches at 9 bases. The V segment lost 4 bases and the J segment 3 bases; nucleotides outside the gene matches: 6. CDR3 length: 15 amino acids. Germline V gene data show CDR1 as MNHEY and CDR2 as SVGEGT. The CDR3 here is CASSSATGGDTEAFF. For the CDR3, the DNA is TGTGCCAGCAGTTCCGCGACAGGGGGGGACACTGAAGCTTTCTTT.

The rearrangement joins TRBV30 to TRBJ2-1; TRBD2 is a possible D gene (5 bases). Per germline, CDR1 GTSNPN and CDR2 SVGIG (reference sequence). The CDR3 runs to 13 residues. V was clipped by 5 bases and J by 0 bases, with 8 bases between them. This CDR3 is CAWRGSSYNEQFF. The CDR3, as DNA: TGTGCCTGGCGGGGAAGCTCCTACAATGAGCAGTTCTTC.

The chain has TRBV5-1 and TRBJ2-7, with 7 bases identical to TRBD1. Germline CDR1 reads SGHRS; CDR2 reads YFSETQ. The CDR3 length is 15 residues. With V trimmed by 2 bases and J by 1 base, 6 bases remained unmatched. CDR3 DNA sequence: TGCGCCAGCAGCTTCGGGACAGTAGCTTCCTACGAGCAGTACTTC. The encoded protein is CASSFGTVASYEQYF.

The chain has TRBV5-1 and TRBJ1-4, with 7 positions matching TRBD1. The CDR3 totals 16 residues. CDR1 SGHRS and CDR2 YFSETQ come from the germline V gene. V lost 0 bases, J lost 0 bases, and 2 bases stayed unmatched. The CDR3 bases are TGCGCCAGCAGCTTGGGGCAGGGGGCAACTAATGAAAAACTGTTTTTT. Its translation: CASSLGQGATNEKLFF.

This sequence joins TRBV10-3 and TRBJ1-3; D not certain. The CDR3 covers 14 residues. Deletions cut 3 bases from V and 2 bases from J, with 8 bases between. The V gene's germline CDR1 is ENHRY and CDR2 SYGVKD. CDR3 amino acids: CAISDEAPGNTIYF. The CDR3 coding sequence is TGTGCCATCAGTGACGAGGCTCCTGGAAACACCATATATTTT.

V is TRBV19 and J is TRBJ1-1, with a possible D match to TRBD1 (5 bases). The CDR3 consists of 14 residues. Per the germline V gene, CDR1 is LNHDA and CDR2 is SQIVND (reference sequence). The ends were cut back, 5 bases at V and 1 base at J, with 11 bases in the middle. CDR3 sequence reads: CASSRQKKNTEAFF. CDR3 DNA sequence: TGTGCCAGTAGTCGACAGAAAAAGAACACTGAAGCTTTCTTT.

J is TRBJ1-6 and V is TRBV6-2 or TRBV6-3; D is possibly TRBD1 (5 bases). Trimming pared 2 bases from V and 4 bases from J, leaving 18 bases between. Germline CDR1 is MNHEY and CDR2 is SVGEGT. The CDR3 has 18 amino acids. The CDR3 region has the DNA TGTGCCAGCAGTTACCCCATCGGGGGGGGATTTTATAATTCACCCCTCCACTTT. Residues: CASSYPIGGGFYNSPLHF.

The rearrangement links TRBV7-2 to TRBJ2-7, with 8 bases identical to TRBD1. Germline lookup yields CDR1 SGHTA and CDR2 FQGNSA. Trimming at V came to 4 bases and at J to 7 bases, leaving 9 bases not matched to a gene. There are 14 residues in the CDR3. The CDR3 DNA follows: TGTGCCAGCAGCTCCCCGGACAGGGCGCGGGAGCAGTACTTC. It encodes CASSSPDRAREQYF. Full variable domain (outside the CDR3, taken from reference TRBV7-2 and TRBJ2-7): GAGVSQSPSNKVTEKGKDVELRCDPISGHTALYWYRQSLGQGLEFLIYFQGNSAPDKSGLPSDRFSAERTGGSVSTLTIQRTQQEDSAVYLCASSSPDRAREQYFGPGTRLTVT.

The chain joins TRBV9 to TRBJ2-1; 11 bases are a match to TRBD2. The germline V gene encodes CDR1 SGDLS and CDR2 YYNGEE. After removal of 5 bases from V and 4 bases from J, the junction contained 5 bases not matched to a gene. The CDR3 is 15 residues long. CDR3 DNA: TGTGCCAGCAGGCCTACTAGCGGGGGATACAATGAGCAGTTCTTC. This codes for CASRPTSGGYNEQFF.

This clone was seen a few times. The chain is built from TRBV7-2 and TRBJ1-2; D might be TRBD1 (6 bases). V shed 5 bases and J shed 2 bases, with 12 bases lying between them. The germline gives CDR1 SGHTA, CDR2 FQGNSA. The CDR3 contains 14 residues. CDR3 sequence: CASSTPQGNYGYTF. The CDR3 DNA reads TGTGCCAGCAGCACACCACAGGGCAACTATGGCTACACCTTC.

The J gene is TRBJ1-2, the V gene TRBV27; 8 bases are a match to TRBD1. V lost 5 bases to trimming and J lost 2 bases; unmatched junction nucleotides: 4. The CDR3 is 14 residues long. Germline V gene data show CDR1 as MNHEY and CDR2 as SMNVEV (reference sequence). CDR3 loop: CASSPRDRNYGYTF. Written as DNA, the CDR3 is TGTGCCAGCAGTCCCCGGGACAGGAACTATGGCTACACCTTC.

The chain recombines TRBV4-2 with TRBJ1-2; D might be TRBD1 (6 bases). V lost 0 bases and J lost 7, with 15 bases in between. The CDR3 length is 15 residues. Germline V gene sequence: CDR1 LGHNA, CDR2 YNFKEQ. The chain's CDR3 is CASSQDSFSGVGYTF. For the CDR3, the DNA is TGTGCCAGCAGCCAAGATTCTTTTTCAGGGGTTGGCTACACCTTC.

The CDR3 nucleotides are TGTGCCAGCAGTGAAGGCGGGGGGGCCCTCACAGATACGCAGTATTTT. Translating gives CASSEGGGALTDTQYF. The chain carries TRBV2 and TRBJ2-3, with 9 bases identical to TRBD2. V lost 1 base to trimming and J lost 2 bases; unmatched junction nucleotides: 4. Germline values: CDR1 SNHLY, CDR2 FYNNEI. This CDR3 region has 16 residues.

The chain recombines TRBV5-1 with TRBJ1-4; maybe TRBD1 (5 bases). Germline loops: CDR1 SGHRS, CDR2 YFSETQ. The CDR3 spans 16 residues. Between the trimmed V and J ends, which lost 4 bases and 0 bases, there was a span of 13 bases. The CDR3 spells CASSLGPTTTNEKLFF. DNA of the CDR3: TGCGCCAGCAGCCTGGGACCCACTACAACTAATGAAAAACTGTTTTTT.

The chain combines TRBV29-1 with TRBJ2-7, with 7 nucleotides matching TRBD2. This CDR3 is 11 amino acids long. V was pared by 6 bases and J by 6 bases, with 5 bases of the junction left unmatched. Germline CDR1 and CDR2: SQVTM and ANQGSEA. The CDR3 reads CSVALAAEQYF. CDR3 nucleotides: TGCAGCGTCGCTCTAGCGGCCGAGCAGTACTTC.

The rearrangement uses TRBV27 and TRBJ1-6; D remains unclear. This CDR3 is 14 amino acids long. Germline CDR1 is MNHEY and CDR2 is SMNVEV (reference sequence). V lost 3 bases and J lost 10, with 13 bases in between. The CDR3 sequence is CASSLEPIQSPLHF. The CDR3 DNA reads TGTGCCAGCAGTTTGGAGCCAATTCAATCACCCCTCCACTTT.

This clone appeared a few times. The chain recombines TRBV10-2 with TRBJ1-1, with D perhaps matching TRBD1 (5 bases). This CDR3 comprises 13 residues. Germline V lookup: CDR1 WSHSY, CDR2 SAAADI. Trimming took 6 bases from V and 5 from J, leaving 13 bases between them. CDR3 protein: CASSKDGGTEAFF. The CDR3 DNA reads TGCGCCAGCAGCAAGGATGGGGGGACTGAAGCTTTCTTT.

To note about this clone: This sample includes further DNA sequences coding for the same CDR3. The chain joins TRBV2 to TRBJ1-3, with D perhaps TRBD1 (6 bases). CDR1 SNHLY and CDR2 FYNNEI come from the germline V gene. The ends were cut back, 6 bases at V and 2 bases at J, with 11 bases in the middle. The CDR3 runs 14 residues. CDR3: CASRGTGTGNTIYF. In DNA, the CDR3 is TGTGCCAGCAGAGGAACAGGGACTGGAAACACCATATATTTT.

The chain's CDR3 is CAISATGDEQYF. The CDR3 region has the DNA TGTGCCATCAGCGCTACAGGGGACGAGCAGTACTTC. The gene calls are TRBV10-3 and TRBJ2-7; 7 positions agree with TRBD1. Germline V gives CDR1 ENHRY, CDR2 SYGVKD. CDR3 length: 12 residues. The J segment lost 5 bases and the V segment lost 6 bases, leaving 4 bases of the junction unmatched.

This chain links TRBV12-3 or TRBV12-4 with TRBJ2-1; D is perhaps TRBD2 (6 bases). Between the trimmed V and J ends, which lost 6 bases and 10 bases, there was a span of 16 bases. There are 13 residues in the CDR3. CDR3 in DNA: TGTGCCAGCAGCGCAACCGGGACTGAGGAGCAGTTCTTC. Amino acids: CASSATGTEEQFF.

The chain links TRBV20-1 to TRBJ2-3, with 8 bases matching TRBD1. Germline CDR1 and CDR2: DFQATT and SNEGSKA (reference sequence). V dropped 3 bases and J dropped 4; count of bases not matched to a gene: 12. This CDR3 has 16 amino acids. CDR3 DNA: TGCAGTGCTAGTGTCGGACAGGGACTCATGCCAGATACGCAGTATTTT. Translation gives CSASVGQGLMPDTQYF.

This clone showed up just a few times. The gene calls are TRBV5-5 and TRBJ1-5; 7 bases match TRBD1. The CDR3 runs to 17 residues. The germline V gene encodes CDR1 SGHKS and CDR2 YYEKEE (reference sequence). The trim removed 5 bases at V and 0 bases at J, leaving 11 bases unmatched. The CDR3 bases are TGTGCCAGCAGTCTACAGGGGATTGGGTATAGCAATCAGCCCCAGCATTTT. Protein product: CASSLQGIGYSNQPQHF.